Presented here are 4 T cell receptor beta chains from one specimen sequenced in a study of beta chain features in type 1 diabetes. The isolated RNA, all of it, was reverse transcribed, so expressed TCRB transcripts were what got sequenced. The data were produced by immunoSEQ multiplex PCR, yet TCRdb's version contains in-frame clones alone and is incomplete. The repertoire holds hundreds of thousands of clones, around a sixth seen once, with roughly 0.098% in the top ten. The sequencing input was naive CD4+ T cells from blood. All receptors derive from a man aged 18 to 35 in good health.

This chain uses TRBV30 with TRBJ2-3, with TRBD2 as a possible D gene (5 bases). Germline V gene data show CDR1 as GTSNPN and CDR2 as SVGIG (reference sequence). V was trimmed by 0 bases and J by 8 bases, leaving 15 bases between them. The length of the CDR3 is 14 residues. In DNA, the CDR3 is TGTGCCTGGAGTGTACTAGAGGGAATCCGTACGCAGTATTTT. Translated: CAWSVLEGIRTQYF.

The chain recombines TRBV29-1 with TRBJ2-1; tentative D call: TRBD2 (6 bases). Trimming cost V 6 bases and J 0 bases, with 12 bases left between them. Germline-derived CDR1 and CDR2 are SQVTM and ANQGSEA. The CDR3 length is 14 residues. Here the CDR3 reads CSVGRLSSYNEQFF. CDR3 DNA sequence: TGCAGCGTGGGGAGGCTTTCCTCCTACAATGAGCAGTTCTTC.

This clone was picked up a small number of times. The chain carries TRBV27 and TRBJ2-7, with 11 positions matching TRBD1. Germline-derived CDR1 and CDR2 are MNHEY and SMNVEV (reference sequence). CDR3 length: 13 residues. The trim removed 5 bases at V and 6 bases at J, leaving 3 bases unmatched. CDR3 protein: CASSGQGAGEQYF. CDR3 nucleotides: TGTGCCAGCAGTGGACAGGGGGCAGGCGAGCAGTACTTC.

Written as DNA, the CDR3 is TGTGCCAGCAGCCAAGATTGGCCCAAGGCTGCAACTAATGAAAAACTGTTTTTT. Its translation: CASSQDWPKAATNEKLFF. The chain recombines TRBV4-2 with TRBJ1-4; D uncertain. The CDR3 has 18 amino acids. Germline loops: CDR1 LGHNA, CDR2 YNFKEQ. V shed 0 bases and J shed 0 bases, with 14 bases lying between them.